The 6 T cell receptor beta chains below all came from one sample that was sequenced in a study of immune characterization of retroperitoneal liposarcoma. One entry per CDR3 protein, called by TCRdb with MiXCR from the PCR reads. The table lists roughly 10,000 distinct CDR3 sequences, less than 30% of them singletons. Sequencing input: tumor tissue. These receptors originate from a male donor with retroperitoneal liposarcoma.

This sequence joins TRBV7-2 and TRBJ2-4; no clear D. The J call may be mistaken, given a closer DNA end match to TRBJ2-7. CDR1 and CDR2 (germline): SGHTA, FQGNSA. CDR3 size: 15 residues. For the CDR3, the DNA is TGTGCCAGCAGCTTAGAGGGTAGACTCTCCTACGAGCAGTACTTC. This sequence encodes CASSLEGRLSYEQYF.

This clonotype was detected many times. V is TRBV7-8 and J is TRBJ2-6; possibly TRBD1 or TRBD2 for D (5 bases each). The CDR3 is 15 amino acids. Germline V gene sequence: CDR1 SGHVS, CDR2 FQNEAQ. Trimming stripped 4 bases from V and 2 bases from J, with 9 bases between. The CDR3 region is CASSSWGTGANVLTF. The CDR3, as DNA: TGTGCCAGCAGCTCTTGGGGGACTGGGGCCAACGTCCTGACTTTC.

The J gene is TRBJ2-7, the V gene TRBV7-8, with a weak D call TRBD2 (5 bases). Germline V CDR1 and CDR2: SGHVS, FQNEAQ. V was trimmed by 2 bases and J by 2 bases, leaving 7 bases between them. The CDR3 runs 13 residues. The CDR3 loop reads CASSLSLAYEQYF. CDR3 in DNA: TGTGCCAGCAGCTTATCACTAGCCTACGAGCAGTACTTC.

This chain links TRBV11-3 with TRBJ1-2, with D tentatively TRBD1 (6 bases). Germline V CDR1 and CDR2: SGHNT, YENEEA. Trimming stripped 1 base from V and 4 bases from J, with 10 bases between. There are 14 residues in the CDR3. CDR3 protein: CASSLGDTSYGYTF. CDR3 nucleotides: TGTGCCAGCAGCTTAGGGGACACGTCCTATGGCTACACCTTC.

This rearrangement joins TRBV11-2 to TRBJ2-5, with 10 positions matching TRBD1. The DNA matches TRBJ2-7 better at its end, which makes the J call doubtful. The CDR3 has 18 amino acids. CDR1 and CDR2 from the germline V gene are SGHAT and FQNNGV. The CDR3: CASSLEGYRTGGSYEQYF. Here the CDR3 DNA reads TGTGCCAGCAGCTTAGAGGGTTATAGGACAGGGGGCTCCTACGAGCAGTACTTC.

The rearrangement joins TRBV25-1 to TRBJ1-2; 8 bases are shared with TRBD1. J lost 2 bases, V lost 4 bases, and 3 bases had no gene match. The CDR3 is 14 amino acids. Germline loops: CDR1 MGHDK, CDR2 SYGVNS. CDR3 sequence: CASSGWTGNYGYTF. In DNA form, the CDR3 reads TGTGCCAGCAGTGGTTGGACAGGGAACTATGGCTACACCTTC.